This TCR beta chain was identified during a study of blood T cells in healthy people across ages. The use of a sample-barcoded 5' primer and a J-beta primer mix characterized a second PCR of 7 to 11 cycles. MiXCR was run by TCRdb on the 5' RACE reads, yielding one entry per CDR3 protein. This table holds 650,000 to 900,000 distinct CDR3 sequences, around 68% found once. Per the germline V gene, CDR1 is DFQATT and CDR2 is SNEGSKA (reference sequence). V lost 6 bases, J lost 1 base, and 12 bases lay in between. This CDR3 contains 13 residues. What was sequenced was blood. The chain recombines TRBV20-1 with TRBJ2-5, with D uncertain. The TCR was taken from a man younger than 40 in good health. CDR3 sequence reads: CSAEDGFQETQYF. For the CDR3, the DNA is TGCAGTGCCGAGGACGGGTTCCAAGAGACCCAGTACTTC.